This T cell receptor beta chain is from a study of blood T cell repertoires in COVID-19. Study as a whole: Acute and convalescent COVID-19 samples came from the United States, Italy and Spain. The cDNA or gDNA used as material had been derived from T cells, B-cell-depleted T cells, or PBMCs.

Germline V CDR1 and CDR2: SNHLY, FYNNEI. With 4 bases clipped from V and 4 bases from J, the junction kept 3 bases outside the gene matches. The CDR3 is 15 amino acids. Individuals aged about 18 to 100 years were recruited from 24 US areas. Grouping used clinical history reported by participants in a survey and questionnaire. This table comes from immunoSEQ multiplex PCR, and its TCRdb copy is limited to in-frame clones, with some not included. Of 150,000 to 200,000 clones listed, around 90% are singletons. V usage is TRBV2 and J usage is TRBJ2-1; 11 nucleotides agree with TRBD2. The sequence came from a woman aged 18-30 years who had recovered from COVID-19. The sample consisted of PBMCs or T cells enriched from blood (not recorded which). CDR3: CASSAGLAGYNEQFF. CDR3 bases: TGTGCCAGCAGTGCAGGACTAGCGGGTTACAATGAGCAGTTCTTC.